The T cell receptor beta chain under discussion was sequenced for a study of blood T cell repertoires in COVID-19. Study at large: COVID-19 samples collected from the United States, Italy and Spain covered acute and convalescent phases.

This table comes from immunoSEQ multiplex PCR, and its TCRdb copy is limited to in-frame clones, with some not included. The sample lists 200,000 to 300,000 clones; more than 70% were seen once. Cohort placement rested on clinical history that participants reported themselves. The CDR3 covers 18 residues. The germline V gene has CDR1 KGHSH and CDR2 LQKENI. J gave up 7 bases and V 1 base, and 10 bases lay outside the gene matches. The sequenced material came from PBMCs or T cells enriched from blood (not recorded which). The origin of this receptor is a woman aged 40 to 50 with acute COVID-19. The chain combines TRBV18 with TRBJ2-7; TRBD2 agrees at 16 bases. DNA of the CDR3: TGTGCCAGCTCACCACTTCCAGGGACTAGCGGGAGGGCCGGAGAGCAGTACGTC. Its protein product is CASSPLPGTSGRAGEQYV.